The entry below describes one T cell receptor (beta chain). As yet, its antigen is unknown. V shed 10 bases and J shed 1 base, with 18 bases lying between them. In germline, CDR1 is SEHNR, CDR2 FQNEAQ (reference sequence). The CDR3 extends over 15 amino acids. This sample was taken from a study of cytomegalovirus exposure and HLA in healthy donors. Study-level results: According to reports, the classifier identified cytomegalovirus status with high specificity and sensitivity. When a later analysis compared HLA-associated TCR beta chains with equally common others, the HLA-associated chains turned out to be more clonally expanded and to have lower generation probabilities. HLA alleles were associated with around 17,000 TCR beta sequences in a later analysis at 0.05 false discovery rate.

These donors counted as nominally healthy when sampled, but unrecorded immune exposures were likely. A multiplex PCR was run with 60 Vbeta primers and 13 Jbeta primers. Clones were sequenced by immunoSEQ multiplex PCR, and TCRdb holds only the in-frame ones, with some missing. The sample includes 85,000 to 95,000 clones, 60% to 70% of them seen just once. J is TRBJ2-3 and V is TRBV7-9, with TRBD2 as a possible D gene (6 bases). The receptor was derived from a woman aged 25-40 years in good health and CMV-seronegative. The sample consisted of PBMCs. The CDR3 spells CATSPWAGRTDTQYF. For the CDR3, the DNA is TGTGCCACATCTCCCTGGGCGGGACGCACAGATACGCAGTATTTT.